The entry below gives a single T cell receptor beta chain sequence along with its context. The data belong to a study of T cells after somatic rescue of genetic block. Repertoires were generated with immunoSEQ multiplex PCR, while TCRdb's copy carries only in-frame clones and drops some. The profile shows tens of thousands of clones, roughly 90% of them singletons. The CDR3 loop spans 14 amino acids. Trimming took off 8 bases at V and 0 bases at J, with 14 bases between the two ends. The V gene's germline CDR1 is SNHLY and CDR2 FYNNEI. The receptor was derived from a middle-aged man. Sequencing input: peripheral blood mononuclear cells (PBMCs). The chain links TRBV2 to TRBJ2-7; tentative D call: TRBD2 (6 bases). CDR3 loop: CASSKGLISYEQYF. CDR3 bases: TGTGCCAGCTCGAAAGGACTAATCTCCTACGAGCAGTACTTC.